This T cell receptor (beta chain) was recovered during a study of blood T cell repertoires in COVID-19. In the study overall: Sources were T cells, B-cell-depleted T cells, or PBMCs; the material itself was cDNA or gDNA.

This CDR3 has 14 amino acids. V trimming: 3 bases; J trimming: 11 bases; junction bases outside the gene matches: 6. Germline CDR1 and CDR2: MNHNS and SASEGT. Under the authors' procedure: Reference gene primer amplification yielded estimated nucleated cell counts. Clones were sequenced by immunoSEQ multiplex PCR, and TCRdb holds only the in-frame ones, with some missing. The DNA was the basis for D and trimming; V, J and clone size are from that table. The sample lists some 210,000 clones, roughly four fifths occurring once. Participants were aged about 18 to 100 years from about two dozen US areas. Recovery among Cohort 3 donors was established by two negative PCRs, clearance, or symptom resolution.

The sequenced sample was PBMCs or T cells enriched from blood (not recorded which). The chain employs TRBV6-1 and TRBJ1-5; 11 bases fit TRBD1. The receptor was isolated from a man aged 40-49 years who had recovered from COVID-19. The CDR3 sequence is CASSDLGQGASQHF. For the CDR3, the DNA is TGTGCCAGCAGTGACCTTGGACAGGGGGCATCCCAGCATTTT.